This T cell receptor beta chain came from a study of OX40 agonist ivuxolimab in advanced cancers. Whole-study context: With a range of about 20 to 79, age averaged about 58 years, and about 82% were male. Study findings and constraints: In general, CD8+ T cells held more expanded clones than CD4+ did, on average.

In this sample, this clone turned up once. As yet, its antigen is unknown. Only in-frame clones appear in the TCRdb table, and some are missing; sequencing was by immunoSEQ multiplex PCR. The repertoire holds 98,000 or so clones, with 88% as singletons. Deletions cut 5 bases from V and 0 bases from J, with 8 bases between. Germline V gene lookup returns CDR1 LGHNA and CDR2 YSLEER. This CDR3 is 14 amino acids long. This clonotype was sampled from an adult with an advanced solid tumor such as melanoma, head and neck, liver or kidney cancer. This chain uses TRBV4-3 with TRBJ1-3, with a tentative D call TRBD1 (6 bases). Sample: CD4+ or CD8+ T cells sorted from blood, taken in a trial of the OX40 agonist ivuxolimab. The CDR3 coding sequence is TGCGCCAGCAGCTTGGGGGCCTCTGGAAACACCATATATTTT. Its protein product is CASSLGASGNTIYF.